This T cell receptor beta chain is from a study of control samples from healthy donors and cancer patients. The CDR3 covers 13 residues. CDR1 is SGHRS and CDR2 is YFSETQ in the germline V gene. V lost 4 bases to trimming and J lost 8 bases, with 13 bases between them. The protocol was immunoSEQ multiplex PCR, while the TCRdb copy is restricted to in-frame clones and leaves out a portion. This table has around 140,000 clones, roughly 89% appearing once. This TCR was recovered from a man aged 50 or older with head and neck cancer. The sequenced sample consisted of PBMCs. The chain combines TRBV5-1 with TRBJ2-1; unclear D gene. CDR3 sequence (DNA): TGCGCCAGCAGCCCCCAGCCTCAGGATGAGCAGTTCTTC. Translation gives CASSPQPQDEQFF.